These 26 T cell receptor beta chains share one sample of origin, sequenced in a study of blood T cell repertoires in COVID-19. Libraries were prepared by immunoSEQ multiplex PCR; TCRdb keeps only in-frame clonotypes and omits some of them. The data contain roughly 110,000 clones, about three quarters of them singletons. What was sequenced was peripheral blood. These receptors all stem from a man at least 80 years old with COVID-19, enrolled during active disease.

This chain links TRBV30 with TRBJ1-2; 7 nucleotides line up with TRBD1. The CDR3 runs to 14 residues. J was trimmed by 4 bases and V by 2 bases; bases with no gene match: 7. CDR1 GTSNPN and CDR2 SVGIG come from the germline V gene (reference sequence). CDR3 coding DNA: TGTGCCTGGAGTCATAACAGGGGCCCCTATGGCTACACCTTC. It yields the protein CAWSHNRGPYGYTF.

The chain is built from TRBV7-9 and TRBJ2-7; 7 bases are shared with TRBD1. CDR1 SEHNR and CDR2 FQNEAQ come from the germline V gene (reference sequence). CDR3 length equals 14 residues. V lost 5 bases to trimming and J lost 4 bases; unmatched junction nucleotides: 8. CDR3 sequence reads: CASSAGTEMYEQYF. The DNA for the CDR3 is TGTGCCAGCAGCGCCGGGACAGAGATGTACGAGCAGTACTTC.

The V and J genes are TRBV6-6 and TRBJ1-2; 8 bases map to TRBD1. Trimming removed 2 bases from V and 3 bases from J; junction bases left unmatched: 8. CDR1 and CDR2 (germline): MNHNY, SVGAGI (reference sequence). The CDR3 is 16 amino acids. The CDR3 is CASSYPRAGGHYGYTF. As DNA, the CDR3 is TGTGCCAGCAGTTACCCCCGGGCAGGGGGCCACTATGGCTACACCTTC.

V usage is TRBV3-1 (or the pseudogene TRBV3-2) and J usage is TRBJ2-3; D possibly corresponds to TRBD2 (6 bases). The germline V gene has CDR1 LGHDT and CDR2 YNNKEL (reference sequence). V was trimmed by 4 bases and J by 2 bases, leaving 19 bases between them. This CDR3 spans 17 amino acids. CDR3: CASSPPRFGRHTDTQYF. The CDR3 DNA sequence: TGTGCCAGCAGCCCCCCGCGATTTGGGAGGCACACAGATACGCAGTATTTT.

The chain's CDR3 is CASSPSRGADTEAFF. The CDR3 DNA sequence: TGTGCCAGCTCACCATCCAGGGGGGCGGACACTGAAGCTTTCTTT. The V and J genes are TRBV18 and TRBJ1-1; 7 bases are shared with TRBD1. CDR1 is KGHSH, CDR2 LQKENI, per germline. The CDR3 extends over 15 amino acids. J was trimmed by 3 bases and V by 2 bases; bases with no gene match: 6.

A remark on this clone: A read error may account for a junction end that differs from germline. The chain uses TRBV18 and TRBJ1-3, with TRBD1 as a possible D gene (6 bases). Germline loops: CDR1 KGHSH, CDR2 LQKENI. The CDR3 is 11 residues long. CDR3 loop: CASSESGTFHF. The CDR3 DNA is TGTGCCAGCTCCGAGTCCGGGACATTTCATTTT.

In this sample, this clone turned up once. The chain recombines TRBV10-1 with TRBJ2-7; 8 bases are a match to TRBD1. V was pared by 8 bases and J by 2 bases, with 8 bases of the junction left unmatched. The CDR3 loop spans 14 amino acids. Germline CDR1 WNHNN, CDR2 SYGVQD (reference sequence). CDR3 sequence: CASASGGLPYEQYF. The CDR3 DNA follows: TGCGCCAGCGCCTCAGGGGGCCTTCCCTACGAGCAGTACTTC.

The chain employs TRBV19 and TRBJ1-2, with 8 nucleotides matching TRBD1. V gave up 5 bases and J gave up 4 bases; unmatched junction bases: 6. Germline lookup yields CDR1 LNHDA and CDR2 SQIVND (reference sequence). The CDR3 contains 14 residues. CDR3 loop: CASSSTGGRYGYTF. DNA for the CDR3: TGTGCCAGTAGTTCAACAGGGGGTCGCTATGGCTACACCTTC.

Written as DNA, the CDR3 is TGTGCCAGCAGCGTAGACTCCGGGACAGGGGGCGAAAACGAGCAGTACTTC. Its translation: CASSVDSGTGGENEQYF. The chain is built from TRBV9 and TRBJ2-7; 12 positions match TRBD1. CDR1 is SGDLS and CDR2 is YYNGEE in the germline V gene. The V segment lost 0 bases and the J segment 5 bases; nucleotides outside the gene matches: 9. CDR3 length equals 17 residues. The full variable domain, completed using reference TRBV9 and TRBJ2-7, is DSGVTQTPKHLITATGQRVTLRCSPRSGDLSVYWYQQSLDQGLQFLIQYYNGEERAKGNILERFSAQQFPDLHSELNLSSLELGDSALYFCASSVDSGTGGENEQYFGPGTRLTVT.

The J gene is TRBJ1-5, the V gene TRBV28, with D possibly TRBD1 on 5 matching bases. CDR3 size: 16 residues. Germline V gives CDR1 MDHEN, CDR2 SYDVKM. Trimming removed 3 bases from V and 4 bases from J, with 16 bases in between. Written as DNA, the CDR3 is TGTGCCAGCAGTTTTCGACAGCCGGGGGGGAATCAGCCCCAGCATTTT. Translation gives CASSFRQPGGNQPQHF.

The CDR3 coding sequence is TGCAGCGTCAGATCGCGGGGGATAGATACGCAGTATTTT. Its protein is CSVRSRGIDTQYF. The chain is built from TRBV29-1 and TRBJ2-3; TRBD2 matches 7 bases. The CDR3 loop spans 13 amino acids. V shed 6 bases and J 5 bases; nucleotides not matched to a gene: 8. The germline CDR1 and CDR2 sequences are SQVTM and ANQGSEA.

This chain joins TRBV28 and TRBJ2-7; 9 bases are shared with TRBD1. The CDR3 is 14 residues long. Trimming cost V 6 bases and J 3 bases; bases outside gene matches: 6. Germline CDR1 is MDHEN and CDR2 is SYDVKM. This chain's CDR3 is CASRSGTGSYEQYF. As DNA, the CDR3 is TGTGCCAGCAGATCCGGGACAGGGAGCTACGAGCAGTACTTC.

The chain links TRBV5-1 to TRBJ2-3; 14 bases fit TRBD2. Germline values: CDR1 SGHRS, CDR2 YFSETQ. This CDR3 is built from 16 residues. The trim removed 4 bases at V and 11 bases at J, leaving 12 bases unmatched. The CDR3 loop is CASSGGGTSGSSEQYF. CDR3 bases: TGCGCCAGCAGCGGCGGCGGGACTAGCGGGAGTAGTGAGCAGTATTTT.

As concerns this clone: Other nucleotide sequences from this sample produce the same CDR3. The chain has TRBV5-1 and TRBJ2-2, with D unclear. V gave up 0 bases and J gave up 3 bases, with 6 bases separating them. CDR1 is SGHRS and CDR2 is YFSETQ in the germline V gene. The CDR3 loop spans 14 amino acids. Written as DNA, the CDR3 is TGCGCCAGCAGCTTGGGCCGGGACACCGGGGAGCTGTTTTTT. Residues: CASSLGRDTGELFF.

V is TRBV3-1 (or the pseudogene TRBV3-2) and J is TRBJ2-5, with 10 bases aligning to TRBD1. The germline gives CDR1 LGHDT, CDR2 YNNKEL (reference sequence). The trim removed 1 base at V and 4 bases at J, leaving 6 bases unmatched. This CDR3 spans 16 amino acids. As DNA, the CDR3 is TGTGCCAGCAGCCAAGTGAGCGGGACAGGGGTAGAGACCCAGTACTTC. Residues: CASSQVSGTGVETQYF.

This chain uses TRBV6-4 with TRBJ2-1; TRBD2 matches 7 bases. CDR1 is MRHNA, CDR2 SNTAGT, per germline. The CDR3 contains 17 residues. Trimming cost V 3 bases and J 0 bases; bases outside gene matches: 8. The CDR3 DNA reads as TGTGCCAGCAGTGAAGAGGGAGGGTCGAGCTCCTACAATGAGCAGTTCTTC. It specifies CASSEEGGSSSYNEQFF.

This chain uses TRBV4-3 with TRBJ1-5, with TRBD1 identical over 7 bases. The CDR3 loop spans 16 amino acids. Germline CDR1 is LGHNA and CDR2 is YSLEER. Trimming took 0 bases from V and 5 from J; bases not matched to a gene: 7. In DNA, the CDR3 is TGCGCCAGCAGCCAAGATCTGAACAGGGGCGATCAGCCCCAGCATTTT. It yields the protein CASSQDLNRGDQPQHF.

The chain couples TRBV6-2 or TRBV6-3 to TRBJ2-5; TRBD1 agrees at 9 bases. Germline lookup yields CDR1 MNHEY and CDR2 SVGEGT. The CDR3 consists of 14 residues. V lost 5 bases to trimming and J lost 14 bases; unmatched junction nucleotides: 15. The CDR3 protein is CASSDGTGYLSPYF. The CDR3 DNA is TGTGCCAGCAGTGACGGGACAGGGTACCTATCCCCTTACTTC.

This chain joins TRBV6-5 and TRBJ2-3; D might be TRBD1 (6 bases). The CDR3 covers 15 residues. Between the trimmed V and J ends, which lost 7 bases and 7 bases, there was a span of 21 bases. Per germline, CDR1 MNHEY and CDR2 SVGAGI. DNA for the CDR3: TGTGCCAGCACCCCGGTACGGACAGATCCTAATACGCAGTATTTT. Its protein product is CASTPVRTDPNTQYF.

The V gene is TRBV7-2, the J gene TRBJ1-5; possible D gene TRBD1, 5 bases. Germline values: CDR1 SGHTA, CDR2 FQGNSA. V was cut by 5 bases and J by 11 bases, with 19 bases left in between. This CDR3 has 14 residues. This CDR3 is CASSTHPGPTAQHF. For the CDR3, the DNA is TGTGCCAGCAGCACACACCCAGGGCCGACGGCCCAGCATTTT. Using reference TRBV7-2 and TRBJ1-5 for the parts outside the CDR3, the full variable domain is GAGVSQSPSNKVTEKGKDVELRCDPISGHTALYWYRQSLGQGLEFLIYFQGNSAPDKSGLPSDRFSAERTGGSVSTLTIQRTQQEDSAVYLCASSTHPGPTAQHFGDGTRLSIL.

This clone has just a few counts. V is TRBV14 and J is TRBJ2-7; no clear D gene. V gave up 0 bases and J gave up 2 bases, with 11 bases separating them. The length of the CDR3 is 15 residues. Germline assignment: CDR1 SGHDN and CDR2 FVKESK. As DNA, the CDR3 is TGTGCCAGCAGCCAAGATCGAGCGACGACCTACGAGCAGTACTTC. Translating it yields CASSQDRATTYEQYF.

This clone was seen a few times. The chain carries TRBV29-1 and TRBJ1-2, with TRBD1 matching 7 bases. Germline CDR1 is SQVTM and CDR2 is ANQGSEA. Unmatched junction bases numbered 11, after V lost 3 bases and J lost 4 bases. The CDR3 consists of 15 residues. The CDR3 spells CSVDPGQAFRYGYTF. In nucleotides, the CDR3 is TGCAGCGTTGACCCCGGACAGGCCTTCCGCTATGGCTACACCTTC.

The chain carries TRBV6-2 or TRBV6-3 and TRBJ1-5; D perhaps matches TRBD1 (6 bases). The CDR3 totals 15 residues. Between the trimmed V and J ends, which lost 6 bases and 0 bases, there was a span of 12 bases. Per the germline V gene, CDR1 is MNHEY and CDR2 is SVGEGT. In nucleotides, the CDR3 is TGTGCCAGCAGCTCTGGACAGTATAGCAATCAGCCCCAGCATTTT. Translation: CASSSGQYSNQPQHF.

This clone has more than one count but fewer than ten. One end of the junction is discordant with germline, which a read error may explain. This chain connects TRBV5-8 to TRBJ2-2; no reliable D call. Germline loops: CDR1 SGHTS, CDR2 YDEGEE. There are 13 residues in the CDR3. The CDR3 protein is CCLEVGNTGELFF. CDR3 nucleotide sequence: TGCTGTCTCGAGGTGGGGAACACCGGGGAGCTGTTTTTT.

The CDR3 nucleotides read TGTGCCAGCAGCTCTTGGAGCGATGGCTACACCTTC. Translating gives CASSSWSDGYTF. The J gene is TRBJ1-2, the V gene TRBV7-2; the D is unclear. V lost 4 bases and J lost 6, with 9 bases in between. This CDR3 contains 12 residues. Per the germline V gene, CDR1 is SGHTA and CDR2 is FQGNSA.

The chain carries TRBV6-2 or TRBV6-3 and TRBJ1-2, with no clear D. The CDR3 runs to 13 residues. Germline assignment: CDR1 MNHEY and CDR2 SVGEGT. Trimming took off 0 bases at V and 3 bases at J, with 5 bases between the two ends. DNA of the CDR3: TGTGCCAGCAGTTACTCCTCGGACTATGGCTACACCTTC. Translated: CASSYSSDYGYTF.